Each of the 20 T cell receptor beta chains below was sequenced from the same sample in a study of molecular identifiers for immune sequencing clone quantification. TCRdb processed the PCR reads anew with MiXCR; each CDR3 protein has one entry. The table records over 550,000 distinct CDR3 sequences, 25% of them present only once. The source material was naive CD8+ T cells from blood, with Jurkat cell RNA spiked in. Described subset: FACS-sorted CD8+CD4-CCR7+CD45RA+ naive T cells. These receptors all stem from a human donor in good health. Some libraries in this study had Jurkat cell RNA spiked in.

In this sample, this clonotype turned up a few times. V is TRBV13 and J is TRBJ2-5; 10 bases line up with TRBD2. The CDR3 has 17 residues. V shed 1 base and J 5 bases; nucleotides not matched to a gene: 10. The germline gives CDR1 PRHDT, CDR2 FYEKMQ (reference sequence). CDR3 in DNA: TGTGCCAGCAGCTTAGTCGGAAGCGGGAGGGGTTCGGAGACCCAGTACTTC. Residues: CASSLVGSGRGSETQYF.

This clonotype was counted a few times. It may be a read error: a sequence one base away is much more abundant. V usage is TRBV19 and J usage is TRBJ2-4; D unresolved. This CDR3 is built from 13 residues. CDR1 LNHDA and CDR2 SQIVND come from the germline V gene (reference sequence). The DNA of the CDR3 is TGTGCCACATCGACCCATGCCAAAAACACTCAGTACTTC. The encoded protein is CATSTHAKNTQYF.

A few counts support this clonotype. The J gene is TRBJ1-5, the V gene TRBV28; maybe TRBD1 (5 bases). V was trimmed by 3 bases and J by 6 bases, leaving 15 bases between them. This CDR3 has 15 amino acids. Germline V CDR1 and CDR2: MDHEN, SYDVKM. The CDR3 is CASSFSGGVGQPQHF. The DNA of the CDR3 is TGTGCCAGCAGTTTCTCGGGAGGGGTTGGTCAGCCCCAGCATTTT.

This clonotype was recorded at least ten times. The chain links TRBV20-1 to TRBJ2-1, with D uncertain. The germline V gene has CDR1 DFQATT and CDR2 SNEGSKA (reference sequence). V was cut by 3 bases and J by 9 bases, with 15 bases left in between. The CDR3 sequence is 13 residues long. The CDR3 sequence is CSARPSSMGEQFF. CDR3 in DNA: TGCAGTGCTAGGCCCTCCTCTATGGGTGAGCAGTTCTTC.

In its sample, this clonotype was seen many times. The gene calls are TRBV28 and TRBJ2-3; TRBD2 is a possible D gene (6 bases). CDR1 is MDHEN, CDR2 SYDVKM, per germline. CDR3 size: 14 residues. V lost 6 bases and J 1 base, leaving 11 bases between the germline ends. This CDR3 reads CASSRGTGTDTQYF. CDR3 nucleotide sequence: TGTGCCAGCAGCCGGGGGACGGGCACAGATACGCAGTATTTT.

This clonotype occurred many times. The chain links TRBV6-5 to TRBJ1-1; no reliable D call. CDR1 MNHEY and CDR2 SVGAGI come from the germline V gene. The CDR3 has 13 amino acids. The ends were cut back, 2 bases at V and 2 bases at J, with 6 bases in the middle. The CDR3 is CASSYGKNTEAFF. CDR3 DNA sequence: TGTGCCAGCAGTTACGGGAAAAACACTGAAGCTTTCTTT.

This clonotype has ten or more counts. CDR3 protein: CASSFSGGTGELFF. CDR3 DNA: TGTGCCAGCAGCTTTAGCGGGGGTACCGGGGAGCTGTTTTTT. This chain connects TRBV5-5 to TRBJ2-2, with 9 bases identical to TRBD2. This CDR3 is 14 amino acids long. The V and J ends lost 2 bases and 5 bases, in that order; junction bases with no gene match: 1. Per germline, CDR1 SGHKS and CDR2 YYEKEE (reference sequence).

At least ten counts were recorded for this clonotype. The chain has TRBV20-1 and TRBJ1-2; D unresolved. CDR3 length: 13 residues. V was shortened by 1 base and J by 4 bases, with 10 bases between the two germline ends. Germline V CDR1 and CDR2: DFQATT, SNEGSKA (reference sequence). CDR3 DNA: TGCAGTGCTAGAGTACCCGTAAGCTATGGCTACACCTTC. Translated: CSARVPVSYGYTF.

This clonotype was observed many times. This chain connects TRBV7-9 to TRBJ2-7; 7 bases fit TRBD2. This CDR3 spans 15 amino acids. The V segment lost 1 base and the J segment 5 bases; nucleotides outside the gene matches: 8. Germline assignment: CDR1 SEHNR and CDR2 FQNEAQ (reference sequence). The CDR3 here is CASSLGPGLLNEQYF. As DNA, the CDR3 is TGTGCCAGCAGCTTAGGTCCGGGACTACTCAACGAGCAGTACTTC. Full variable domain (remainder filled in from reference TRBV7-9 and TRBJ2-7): DTGVSQNPRHKITKRGQNVTFRCDPISEHNRLYWYRQTLGQGPEFLTYFQNEAQLEKSRLLSDRFSAERPKGSFSTLEIQRTEQGDSAMYLCASSLGPGLLNEQYFGPGTRLTVT.

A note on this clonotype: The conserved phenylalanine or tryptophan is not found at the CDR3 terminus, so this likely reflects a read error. CDR3 in amino acids: CASRQTGNTEAFL. The CDR3 nucleotides read TGTGCCAGCAGACAGACAGGGAACACTGAAGCTTTCCTT. The chain combines TRBV11-2 with TRBJ1-1; TRBD1 is a possible D gene (6 bases). V lost 6 bases to trimming and J lost 1 base, with 9 bases between them. This CDR3 spans 13 amino acids. Germline values: CDR1 SGHAT, CDR2 FQNNGV.

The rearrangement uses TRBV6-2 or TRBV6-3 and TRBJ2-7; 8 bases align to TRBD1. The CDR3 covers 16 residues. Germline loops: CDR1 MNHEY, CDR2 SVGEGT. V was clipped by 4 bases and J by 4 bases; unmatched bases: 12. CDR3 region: CASSSTQDRVGYEQYF. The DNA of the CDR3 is TGTGCCAGCAGTTCTACTCAGGACAGGGTCGGGTACGAGCAGTACTTC.

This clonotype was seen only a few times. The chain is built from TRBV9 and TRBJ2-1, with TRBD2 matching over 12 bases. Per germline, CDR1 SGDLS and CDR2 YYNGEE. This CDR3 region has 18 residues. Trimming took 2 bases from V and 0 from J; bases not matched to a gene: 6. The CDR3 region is CASSVLAGGPSSYNEQFF. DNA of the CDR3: TGTGCCAGCAGCGTGCTAGCGGGAGGGCCGAGCTCCTACAATGAGCAGTTCTTC.

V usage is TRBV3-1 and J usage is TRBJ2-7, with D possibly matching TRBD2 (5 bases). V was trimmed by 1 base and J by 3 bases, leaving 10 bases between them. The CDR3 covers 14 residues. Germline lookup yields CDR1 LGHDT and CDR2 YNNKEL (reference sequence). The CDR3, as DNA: TGTGCCAGCAGCCAAGGCGAGGGTCACTACGAGCAGTACTTC. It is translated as CASSQGEGHYEQYF.

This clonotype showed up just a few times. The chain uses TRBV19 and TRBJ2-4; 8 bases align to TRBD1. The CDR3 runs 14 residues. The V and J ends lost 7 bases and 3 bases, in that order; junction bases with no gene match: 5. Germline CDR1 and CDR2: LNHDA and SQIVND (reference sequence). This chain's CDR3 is CASTGQGGKNIQYF. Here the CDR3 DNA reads TGTGCCAGTACCGGACAGGGAGGCAAAAACATTCAGTACTTC.

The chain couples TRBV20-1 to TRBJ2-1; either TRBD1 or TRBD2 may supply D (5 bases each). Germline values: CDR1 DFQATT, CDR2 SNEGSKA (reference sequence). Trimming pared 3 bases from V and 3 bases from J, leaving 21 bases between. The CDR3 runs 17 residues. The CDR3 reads CSARWDEASPNYNEQFF. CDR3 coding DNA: TGCAGTGCTAGGTGGGACGAAGCGAGCCCCAACTACAATGAGCAGTTCTTC.

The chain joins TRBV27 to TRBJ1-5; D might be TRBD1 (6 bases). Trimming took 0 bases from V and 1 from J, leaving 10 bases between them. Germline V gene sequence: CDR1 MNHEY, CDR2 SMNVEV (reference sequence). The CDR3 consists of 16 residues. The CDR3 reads CASSLSSGASNQPQHF. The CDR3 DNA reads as TGTGCCAGCAGTTTATCGTCGGGGGCGAGCAATCAGCCCCAGCATTTT.

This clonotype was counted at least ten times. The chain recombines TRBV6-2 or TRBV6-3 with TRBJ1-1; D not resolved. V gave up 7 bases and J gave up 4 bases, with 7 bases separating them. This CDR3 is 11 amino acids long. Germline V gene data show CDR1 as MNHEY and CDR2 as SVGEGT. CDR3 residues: CASTLSTEAFF. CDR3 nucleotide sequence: TGTGCCAGCACCCTTTCCACTGAAGCTTTCTTT.

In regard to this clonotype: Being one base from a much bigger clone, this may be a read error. The CDR3 DNA reads TGTGCCAGCAGCTTAGAACCGATAGGACATAGCAATCAGCCCCAGCGTTTT. This encodes CASSLEPIGHSNQPQRF. The rearrangement uses TRBV7-8 and TRBJ1-5; D may be TRBD1 (5 bases). CDR3 length: 17 amino acids. Germline-derived CDR1 and CDR2 are SGHVS and FQNEAQ.

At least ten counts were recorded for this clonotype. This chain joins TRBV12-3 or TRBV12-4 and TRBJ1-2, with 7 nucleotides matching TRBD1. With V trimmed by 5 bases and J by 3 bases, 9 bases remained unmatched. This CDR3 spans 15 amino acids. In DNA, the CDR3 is TGTGCCAGCAGTACAGGGGCGGGTAATGACTATGGCTACACCTTC. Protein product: CASSTGAGNDYGYTF.

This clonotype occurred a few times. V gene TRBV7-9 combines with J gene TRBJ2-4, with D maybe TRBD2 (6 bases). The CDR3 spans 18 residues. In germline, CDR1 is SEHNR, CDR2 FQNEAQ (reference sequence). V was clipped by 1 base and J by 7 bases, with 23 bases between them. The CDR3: CASSLVTGGADFGNIQYF. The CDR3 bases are TGTGCCAGCAGCTTAGTAACCGGCGGGGCTGATTTCGGGAACATTCAGTACTTC.